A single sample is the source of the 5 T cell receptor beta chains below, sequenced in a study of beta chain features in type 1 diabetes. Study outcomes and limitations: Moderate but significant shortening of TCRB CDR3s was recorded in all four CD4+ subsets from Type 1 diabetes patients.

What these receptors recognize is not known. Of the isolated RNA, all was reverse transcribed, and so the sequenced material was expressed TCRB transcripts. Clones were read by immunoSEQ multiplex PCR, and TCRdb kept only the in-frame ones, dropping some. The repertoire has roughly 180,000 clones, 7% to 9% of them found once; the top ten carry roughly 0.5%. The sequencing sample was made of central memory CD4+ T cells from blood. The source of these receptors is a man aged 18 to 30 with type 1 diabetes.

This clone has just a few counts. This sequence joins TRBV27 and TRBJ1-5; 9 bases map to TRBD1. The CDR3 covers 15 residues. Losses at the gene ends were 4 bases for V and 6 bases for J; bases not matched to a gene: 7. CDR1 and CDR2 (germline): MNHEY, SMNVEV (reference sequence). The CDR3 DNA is TGTGCCAGCAGTTCTCAAACAGGGGGCGGTCAGCCCCAGCATTTT. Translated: CASSSQTGGGQPQHF.

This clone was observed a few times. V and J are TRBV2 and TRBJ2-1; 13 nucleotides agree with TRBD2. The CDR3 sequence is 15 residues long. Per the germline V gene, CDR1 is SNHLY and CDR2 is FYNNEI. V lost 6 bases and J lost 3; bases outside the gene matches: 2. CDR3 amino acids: CASSGLAGDYNEQFF. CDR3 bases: TGTGCCAGCAGCGGACTAGCGGGAGACTACAATGAGCAGTTCTTC.

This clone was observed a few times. CDR3: CSVEGDSGSQETQYF. The CDR3 nucleotides read TGCAGCGTTGAAGGAGACAGTGGGTCCCAAGAGACCCAGTACTTC. This chain uses TRBV29-1 with TRBJ2-5, with D possibly being TRBD1 (5 bases). Germline V gives CDR1 SQVTM, CDR2 ANQGSEA. This CDR3 contains 15 residues. V dropped 1 base and J dropped 1 base, with 13 bases sitting between them.

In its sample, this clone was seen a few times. CDR3 protein: CASSPGGWTGAYEQYF. CDR3 nucleotides: TGTGCCAGCAGCCCCGGGGGTTGGACAGGAGCGTACGAGCAGTACTTC. The chain couples TRBV4-2 to TRBJ2-7; tentatively, D is TRBD1 (7 bases). V was clipped by 4 bases and J by 4 bases, with 20 bases between them. The CDR3 has 16 amino acids. The germline V gene has CDR1 LGHNA and CDR2 YNFKEQ.

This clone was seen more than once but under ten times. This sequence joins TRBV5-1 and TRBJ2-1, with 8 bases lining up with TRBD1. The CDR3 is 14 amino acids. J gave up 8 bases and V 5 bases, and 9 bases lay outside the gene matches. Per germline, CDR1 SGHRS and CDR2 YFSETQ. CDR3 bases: TGCGCCAGCAGGGCGGGACAGGCCTATTATGAGCAGTTCTTC. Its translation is CASRAGQAYYEQFF.